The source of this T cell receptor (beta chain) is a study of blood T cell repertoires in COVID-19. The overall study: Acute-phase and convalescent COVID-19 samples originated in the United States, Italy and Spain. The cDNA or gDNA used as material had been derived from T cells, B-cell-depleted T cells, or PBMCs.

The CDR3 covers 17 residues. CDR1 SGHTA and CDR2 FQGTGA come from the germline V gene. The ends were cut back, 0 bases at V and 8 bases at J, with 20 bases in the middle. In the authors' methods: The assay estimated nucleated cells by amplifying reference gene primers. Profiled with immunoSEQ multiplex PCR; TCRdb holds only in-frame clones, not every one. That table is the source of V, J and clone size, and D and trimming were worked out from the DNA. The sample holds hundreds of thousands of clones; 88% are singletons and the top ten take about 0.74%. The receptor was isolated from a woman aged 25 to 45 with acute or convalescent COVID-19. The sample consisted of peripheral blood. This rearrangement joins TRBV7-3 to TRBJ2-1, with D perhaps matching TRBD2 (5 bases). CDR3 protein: CASSLTRLAGMRDEQFF. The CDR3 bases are TGTGCCAGCAGCTTAACGCGCTTGGCTGGAATGAGGGATGAGCAGTTCTTC.